Listed below are T cell receptor beta chains from one sample, sequenced in a study of cytomegalovirus exposure and HLA in healthy donors. The data were produced by immunoSEQ multiplex PCR, yet TCRdb's version contains in-frame clones alone and is incomplete. The repertoire consists of more than 150,000 clones, with over 70% occurring once and the leading ten covering over 2.5%. Sequencing was done on a sample of PBMCs. The receptors stem from a woman aged 45-59 years in good health and CMV-seropositive. CDR3s include the opening cysteine and the closing phenylalanine or tryptophan. The D gene is left open where the match is weak. The size field is filled for only some rows; it gives once, few, many or a size class.

D gene: NA; CDR3 length: 13; J gene: TRBJ1-5; V gene: TRBV7-2; clone size: NA; CDR3 DNA: TGTGCCAGCAGCTGGCAGGGAAATCAGCCCCAGCATTTT; CDR3 protein: CASSWQGNQPQHF
D gene: TRBD1; CDR3 length: 15; J gene: TRBJ2-7; V gene: TRBV9; clone size: NA; CDR3 DNA: TGTGCCAGCAGCGTAGGGGACAGTCCGGCCTACGAGCAGTACTTC; CDR3 protein: CASSVGDSPAYEQYF
D gene: TRBD1; CDR3 length: 13; J gene: TRBJ2-1; V gene: TRBV19; clone size: NA; CDR3 DNA: TGTGCCAGTAGTCCCCGGGACAGGGAAAGACAGTTCTTC; CDR3 protein: CASSPRDRERQFF
D gene: NA; CDR3 length: 15; J gene: TRBJ1-5; V gene: TRBV2; clone size: few; CDR3 DNA: TGTGCCAGCAGTACGTTCGGAGGGAGGGATCAGCCCCAGCATTTT; CDR3 protein: CASSTFGGRDQPQHF
D gene: TRBD2; CDR3 length: 13; J gene: TRBJ2-1; V gene: TRBV5-1; clone size: once; CDR3 DNA: TGCGCCAGCAGCTTGTATCGGGAGGATGAGCAGTTCTTC; CDR3 protein: CASSLYREDEQFF
D gene: TRBD1; CDR3 length: 15; J gene: TRBJ1-4; V gene: TRBV4-3; clone size: NA; CDR3 DNA: TGCGCCAGCAGCCAAGGGGACAGGGCTAATGAAAAACTGTTTTTT; CDR3 protein: CASSQGDRANEKLFF
D gene: NA; CDR3 length: 15; J gene: TRBJ1-1; V gene: TRBV9; clone size: NA; CDR3 DNA: TGTGCCAGCAGCGTAGGTAGGGGTGTGAACACTGAAGCTTTCTTT; CDR3 protein: CASSVGRGVNTEAFF
D gene: NA; CDR3 length: 16; J gene: TRBJ1-2; V gene: TRBV6-5; clone size: NA; CDR3 DNA: TGTGCCAGCAGTTTATCCGCGGGGGCAGCTAACTATGGCTACACCTTC; CDR3 protein: CASSLSAGAANYGYTF
D gene: TRBD2; CDR3 length: 17; J gene: TRBJ2-2; V gene: TRBV18; clone size: NA; CDR3 DNA: TGTGCCAGCTCACCACTGGCTAGCGGGACGGGAACCGGGGAGCTGTTTTTT; CDR3 protein: CASSPLASGTGTGELFF
D gene: NA; CDR3 length: 14; J gene: TRBJ2-5; V gene: TRBV30; clone size: NA; CDR3 DNA: TGTGCCTGGAGTGTACTGATTAGGGGAGAGACCCAGTACTTC; CDR3 protein: CAWSVLIRGETQYF
D gene: NA; CDR3 length: 14; J gene: TRBJ2-3; V gene: TRBV27; clone size: NA; CDR3 DNA: TGTGCCAGCAGTTTCGGGAGAAGCACAGATACGCAGTATTTT; CDR3 protein: CASSFGRSTDTQYF
D gene: NA; CDR3 length: 16; J gene: TRBJ1-3; V gene: TRBV9; clone size: NA; CDR3 DNA: TGTGCCAGCAGCGTAGGAGGCAGCAACTCTGGAAACACCATATATTTT; CDR3 protein: CASSVGGSNSGNTIYF
D gene: NA; CDR3 length: 15; J gene: TRBJ2-1; V gene: TRBV12-2; clone size: NA; CDR3 DNA: TGTGCAAGTCGCTTAAGACAGGGGGTGAACAATGAGCAGTTCTTC; CDR3 protein: CASRLRQGVNNEQFF
D gene: TRBD1; CDR3 length: 15; J gene: TRBJ2-3; V gene: TRBV2; clone size: NA; CDR3 DNA: TGTGCCAGCAGCCTTTTGGGACAGGGGGGAGATACGCAGTATTTT; CDR3 protein: CASSLLGQGGDTQYF
D gene: NA; CDR3 length: 15; J gene: TRBJ2-1; V gene: TRBV6-5; clone size: NA; CDR3 DNA: TGTGCCAGCAGTTACTCGATGAACAGGAACAATGAGCAGTTCTTC; CDR3 protein: CASSYSMNRNNEQFF
D gene: TRBD1; CDR3 length: 14; J gene: TRBJ2-2; V gene: TRBV19; clone size: NA; CDR3 DNA: TGTGCCAGTGGGGGACAGGGCAACACCGGGGAGCTGTTTTTT; CDR3 protein: CASGGQGNTGELFF
D gene: TRBD1; CDR3 length: 18; J gene: TRBJ2-2; V gene: TRBV27; clone size: once; CDR3 DNA: TGTGCCAGCAGTTTATTTGGGGACAGGTTCGCGAACACCGGGGAGCTGTTTTTT; CDR3 protein: CASSLFGDRFANTGELFF
D gene: TRBD2; CDR3 length: 15; J gene: TRBJ2-2; V gene: TRBV13; clone size: NA; CDR3 DNA: TGTGCCAGCAGCCAGACTAGCGGGGGGCCCGGGGAGCTGTTTTTT; CDR3 protein: CASSQTSGGPGELFF
D gene: NA; CDR3 length: 14; J gene: TRBJ1-1; V gene: TRBV7-2; clone size: NA; CDR3 DNA: TGTGCCAGCTCAGACAGCTGGGGGAACACTGAAGCTTTCTTT; CDR3 protein: CASSDSWGNTEAFF
D gene: NA; CDR3 length: 15; J gene: TRBJ1-1; V gene: TRBV2; clone size: NA; CDR3 DNA: TGTGCCAGCAGTGAAAACATTCCTCAGGACACTGAAGCTTTCTTT; CDR3 protein: CASSENIPQDTEAFF
D gene: NA; CDR3 length: 13; J gene: TRBJ2-2; V gene: TRBV2; clone size: NA; CDR3 DNA: TGTGCCAGCACTCCCGGGGGCACCGGGGAGCTGTTTTTT; CDR3 protein: CASTPGGTGELFF
D gene: NA; CDR3 length: 15; J gene: TRBJ2-6; V gene: TRBV6-5; clone size: NA; CDR3 DNA: TGTGCCAGCAAGAGCCCGAGCTCTGGGGCCAACGTCCTGACTTTC; CDR3 protein: CASKSPSSGANVLTF
D gene: TRBD2; CDR3 length: 15; J gene: TRBJ2-2; V gene: TRBV7-2; clone size: NA; CDR3 DNA: TGTGCCAGCAGCCCAGGACTAGTTAGCACCGGGGAGCTGTTTTTT; CDR3 protein: CASSPGLVSTGELFF
D gene: NA; CDR3 length: 14; J gene: TRBJ2-3; V gene: TRBV7-3; clone size: few; CDR3 DNA: TGTGCCAGCAGCATTCGGGGTCGAGGAGATACGCAGTATTTT; CDR3 protein: CASSIRGRGDTQYF
D gene: NA; CDR3 length: 15; J gene: TRBJ2-5; V gene: TRBV27; clone size: NA; CDR3 DNA: TGTGCCAGCAGTAGAGGCAGCCCCTTGGCGGAGACCCAGTACTTC; CDR3 protein: CASSRGSPLAETQYF
D gene: NA; CDR3 length: 13; J gene: TRBJ1-3; V gene: TRBV30; clone size: NA; CDR3 DNA: TGTGCCTGGAGTGGCCCCCGGGGGGGAACCATATATTTT; CDR3 protein: CAWSGPRGGTIYF
D gene: TRBD1; CDR3 length: 14; J gene: TRBJ1-5; V gene: TRBV5-4; clone size: NA; CDR3 DNA: TGTGCCAGCAGCTTACAGGGGGAAAATCAGCCCCAGCATTTT; CDR3 protein: CASSLQGENQPQHF
D gene: TRBD1; CDR3 length: 16; J gene: TRBJ1-1; V gene: TRBV2; clone size: NA; CDR3 DNA: TGTGCCAGCAGTGAAATGGGACAGGGACTTTCGGATGAAGCTTTCTTT; CDR3 protein: CASSEMGQGLSDEAFF
D gene: NA; CDR3 length: 13; J gene: TRBJ2-3; V gene: TRBV19; clone size: NA; CDR3 DNA: TGTGCCAGTAGTGCAGGGAGCACAGATACGCAGTATTTT; CDR3 protein: CASSAGSTDTQYF
D gene: TRBD2; CDR3 length: 16; J gene: TRBJ2-7; V gene: TRBV6-1; clone size: NA; CDR3 DNA: TGTGCCAGCAGTGAAGGGACTAGCGGGTTCTCCTACGAGCAGTACTTC; CDR3 protein: CASSEGTSGFSYEQYF
D gene: TRBD1; CDR3 length: 14; J gene: TRBJ1-4; V gene: TRBV28; clone size: NA; CDR3 DNA: TGTGCCAGCAGGGCACAGGGGGCTGGTGAAAAACTGTTTTTT; CDR3 protein: CASRAQGAGEKLFF
D gene: TRBD1; CDR3 length: 15; J gene: TRBJ2-7; V gene: TRBV4-3; clone size: few; CDR3 DNA: TGCGCCAGCAGCCAATCGATAGGGACAGGGTACGAGCAGTACTTC; CDR3 protein: CASSQSIGTGYEQYF
D gene: TRBD1; CDR3 length: 15; J gene: TRBJ1-6; V gene: TRBV28; clone size: few; CDR3 DNA: TGTGCCAGCAGTAGGGACAGGGCTTCCAATTCACCCCTCCACTTT; CDR3 protein: CASSRDRASNSPLHF
D gene: TRBD2; CDR3 length: 12; J gene: TRBJ2-3; V gene: TRBV7-9; clone size: NA; CDR3 DNA: TGTGCCAGCCTAGCGGGGGGAAATACGCAGTATTTT; CDR3 protein: CASLAGGNTQYF
D gene: NA; CDR3 length: 15; J gene: TRBJ2-2; V gene: TRBV7-6; clone size: NA; CDR3 DNA: TGTGCCAGCAGCCCAATGGAACGCGGGTCCGGGGAGCTGTTTTTT; CDR3 protein: CASSPMERGSGELFF
D gene: TRBD1; CDR3 length: 14; J gene: TRBJ1-2; V gene: TRBV27; clone size: NA; CDR3 DNA: TGTGCCAGCAGTCCCCCGACAGGGTACGGTGGCTACACCTTC; CDR3 protein: CASSPPTGYGGYTF
D gene: TRBD1; CDR3 length: 13; J gene: TRBJ2-7; V gene: TRBV6-5; clone size: few; CDR3 DNA: TGTGCCAGCACTAGGGGACAGGGCTACGAGCAGTACTTC; CDR3 protein: CASTRGQGYEQYF
D gene: TRBD2; CDR3 length: 14; J gene: TRBJ2-5; V gene: TRBV5-1; clone size: few; CDR3 DNA: TGCGCCAGCAGCGAGGCTAGCGGCGGAGAGACCCAGTACTTC; CDR3 protein: CASSEASGGETQYF
D gene: NA; CDR3 length: 17; J gene: TRBJ1-5; V gene: TRBV14; clone size: once; CDR3 DNA: TGTGCCAGCAGCCATTGCACAAGACGGAGCACAAATCAGCCCCAGCATTTT; CDR3 protein: CASSHCTRRSTNQPQHF
D gene: NA; CDR3 length: 15; J gene: TRBJ2-3; V gene: TRBV7-2; clone size: NA; CDR3 DNA: TGTGCCAGCAGCCCCCAGACTAGTAGCACAGATACGCAGTATTTT; CDR3 protein: CASSPQTSSTDTQYF
D gene: TRBD2; CDR3 length: 15; J gene: TRBJ2-7; V gene: TRBV11-2; clone size: NA; CDR3 DNA: TGTGCCAGCAGCTTACGGAGGGAGGGCCGGGGGGAGCAGTACTTC; CDR3 protein: CASSLRREGRGEQYF
D gene: TRBD2; CDR3 length: 14; J gene: TRBJ2-7; V gene: TRBV11-3; clone size: few; CDR3 DNA: TGTGCCAGCAGCTTGAGCGGGGGGGCGTACGAGCAGTACTTC; CDR3 protein: CASSLSGGAYEQYF
D gene: TRBD1; CDR3 length: 14; J gene: TRBJ2-5; V gene: TRBV5-5; clone size: NA; CDR3 DNA: TGTGCCAGCAGCCCTAGGACAGGTGACGAGACCCAGTACTTC; CDR3 protein: CASSPRTGDETQYF
D gene: TRBD1; CDR3 length: 13; J gene: TRBJ2-7; V gene: TRBV19; clone size: NA; CDR3 DNA: TGTGCCAGTAAGGGGACAGGGAACTACGAGCAGTACTTC; CDR3 protein: CASKGTGNYEQYF
D gene: TRBD2; CDR3 length: 16; J gene: TRBJ2-1; V gene: TRBV5-1; clone size: NA; CDR3 DNA: TGCGCCAGCAGCATGTTACTAGCGGGGGGGCCGGTTGAGCAGTTCTTC; CDR3 protein: CASSMLLAGGPVEQFF
D gene: TRBD1; CDR3 length: 15; J gene: TRBJ2-3; V gene: TRBV6-5; clone size: NA; CDR3 DNA: TGTGCCAGCAGCCAACAGCCGACAGGGTCAGATACGCAGTATTTT; CDR3 protein: CASSQQPTGSDTQYF
D gene: NA; CDR3 length: 13; J gene: TRBJ1-3; V gene: TRBV10-3; clone size: NA; CDR3 DNA: TGTGCCATCATGGGAGGGGTTGGCGACACCATATATTTT; CDR3 protein: CAIMGGVGDTIYF
D gene: NA; CDR3 length: 13; J gene: TRBJ1-4; V gene: TRBV15; clone size: NA; CDR3 DNA: TGTGCCACCAGCAGGGTCAGAGGTGAAAAACTGTTTTTT; CDR3 protein: CATSRVRGEKLFF
D gene: NA; CDR3 length: 12; J gene: TRBJ1-1; V gene: TRBV9; clone size: NA; CDR3 DNA: TGTGCCAGCAGCAAACAGAACACTGAAGCTTTCTTT; CDR3 protein: CASSKQNTEAFF
D gene: TRBD2; CDR3 length: 16; J gene: TRBJ2-1; V gene: TRBV5-1; clone size: NA; CDR3 DNA: TGCGCCAGCAGCTTGCAGGGACTAGCGGGAACGGGTGAGCAGTTCTTC; CDR3 protein: CASSLQGLAGTGEQFF